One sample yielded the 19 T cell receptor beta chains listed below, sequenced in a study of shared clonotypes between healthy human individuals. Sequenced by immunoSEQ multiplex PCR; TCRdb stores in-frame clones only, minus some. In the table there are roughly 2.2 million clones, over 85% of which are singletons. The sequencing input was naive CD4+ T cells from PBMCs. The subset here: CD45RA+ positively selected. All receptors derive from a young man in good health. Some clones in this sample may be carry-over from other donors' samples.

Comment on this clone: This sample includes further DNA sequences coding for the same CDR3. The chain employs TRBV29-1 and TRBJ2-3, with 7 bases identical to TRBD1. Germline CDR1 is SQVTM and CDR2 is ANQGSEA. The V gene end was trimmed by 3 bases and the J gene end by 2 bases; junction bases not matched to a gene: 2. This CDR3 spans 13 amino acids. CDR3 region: CSVEGQYTDTQYF. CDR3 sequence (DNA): TGCAGCGTTGAGGGACAGTACACAGATACGCAGTATTTT.

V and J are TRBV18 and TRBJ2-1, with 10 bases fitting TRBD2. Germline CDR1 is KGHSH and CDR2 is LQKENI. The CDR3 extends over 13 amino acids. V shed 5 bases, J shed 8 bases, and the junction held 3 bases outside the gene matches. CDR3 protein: CASSSGLADEQFF. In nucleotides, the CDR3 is TGTGCCAGCTCATCTGGACTAGCGGATGAGCAGTTCTTC.

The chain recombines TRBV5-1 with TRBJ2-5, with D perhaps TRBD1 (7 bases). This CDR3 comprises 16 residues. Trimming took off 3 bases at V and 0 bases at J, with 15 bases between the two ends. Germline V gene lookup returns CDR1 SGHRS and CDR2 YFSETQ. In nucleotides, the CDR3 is TGCGCCAGCAGCTGGAGGACAGGAGGGGACCAAGAGACCCAGTACTTC. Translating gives CASSWRTGGDQETQYF.

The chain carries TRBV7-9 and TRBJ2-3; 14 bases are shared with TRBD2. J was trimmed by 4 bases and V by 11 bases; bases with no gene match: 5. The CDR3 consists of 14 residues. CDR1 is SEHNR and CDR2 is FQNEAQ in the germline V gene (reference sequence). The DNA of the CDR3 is TGTGCCGGGGGACTAGCGGGAGTGCCAGATACGCAGTATTTT. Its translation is CAGGLAGVPDTQYF.

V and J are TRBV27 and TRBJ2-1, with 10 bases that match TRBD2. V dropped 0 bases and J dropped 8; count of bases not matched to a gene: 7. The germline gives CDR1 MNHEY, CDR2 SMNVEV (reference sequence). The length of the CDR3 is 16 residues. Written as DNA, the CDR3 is TGTGCCAGCAGTTTATCGCGGGCTAGCGGGAGCCATGAGCAGTTCTTC. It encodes CASSLSRASGSHEQFF.

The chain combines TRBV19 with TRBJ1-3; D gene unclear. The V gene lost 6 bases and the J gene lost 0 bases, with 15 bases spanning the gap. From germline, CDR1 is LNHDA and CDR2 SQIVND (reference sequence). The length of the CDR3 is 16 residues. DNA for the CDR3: TGTGCCAGTAGCCCACCGGGCCTTAGCTCTGGAAACACCATATATTTT. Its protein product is CASSPPGLSSGNTIYF.

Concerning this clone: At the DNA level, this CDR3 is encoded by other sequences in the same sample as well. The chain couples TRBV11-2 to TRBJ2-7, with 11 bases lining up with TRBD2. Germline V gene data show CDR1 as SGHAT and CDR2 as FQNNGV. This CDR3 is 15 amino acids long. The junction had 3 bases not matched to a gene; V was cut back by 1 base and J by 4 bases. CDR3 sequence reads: CASSLVGTSGYEQYF. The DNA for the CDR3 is TGTGCCAGCAGCTTAGTTGGGACTAGCGGATACGAGCAGTACTTC.

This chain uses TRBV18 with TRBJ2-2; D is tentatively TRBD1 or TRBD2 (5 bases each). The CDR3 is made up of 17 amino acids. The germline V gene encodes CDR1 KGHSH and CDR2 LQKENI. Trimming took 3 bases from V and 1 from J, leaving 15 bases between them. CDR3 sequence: CASSPGPGRMNTGELFF. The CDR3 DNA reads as TGTGCCAGCTCACCCGGCCCGGGACGGATGAACACCGGGGAGCTGTTTTTT.

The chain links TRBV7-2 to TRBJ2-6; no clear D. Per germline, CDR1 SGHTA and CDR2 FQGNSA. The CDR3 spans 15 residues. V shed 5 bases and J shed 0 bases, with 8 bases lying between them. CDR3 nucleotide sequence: TGTGCCAGCAGCCCAAGGACCTCTGGGGCCAACGTCCTGACTTTC. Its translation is CASSPRTSGANVLTF. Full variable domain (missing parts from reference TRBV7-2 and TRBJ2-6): GAGVSQSPSNKVTEKGKDVELRCDPISGHTALYWYRQSLGQGLEFLIYFQGNSAPDKSGLPSDRFSAERTGGSVSTLTIQRTQQEDSAVYLCASSPRTSGANVLTFGAGSRLTVL.

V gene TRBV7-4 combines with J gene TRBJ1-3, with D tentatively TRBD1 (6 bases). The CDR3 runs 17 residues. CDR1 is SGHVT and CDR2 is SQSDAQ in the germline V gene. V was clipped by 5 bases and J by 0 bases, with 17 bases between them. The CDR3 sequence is CASSEERTAASGNTIYF. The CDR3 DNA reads TGTGCCAGCAGCGAAGAACGGACAGCTGCCTCTGGAAACACCATATATTTT.

For the CDR3, the DNA is TGTGCCAGCAGCGCCAGGACAGCCTATGGCTACACCTTC. Translating gives CASSARTAYGYTF. V gene TRBV14 combines with J gene TRBJ1-2; tentative D call: TRBD1 (6 bases). This CDR3 has 13 residues. The germline gives CDR1 SGHDN, CDR2 FVKESK. V lost 5 bases, J lost 4 bases, and 11 bases lay in between.

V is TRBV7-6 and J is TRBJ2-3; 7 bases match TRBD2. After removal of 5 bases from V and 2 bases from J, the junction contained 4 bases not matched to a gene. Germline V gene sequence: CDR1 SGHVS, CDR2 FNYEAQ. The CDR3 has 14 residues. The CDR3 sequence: CASSGRAHTDTQYF. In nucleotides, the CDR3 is TGTGCCAGCAGCGGGAGGGCCCACACAGATACGCAGTATTTT.

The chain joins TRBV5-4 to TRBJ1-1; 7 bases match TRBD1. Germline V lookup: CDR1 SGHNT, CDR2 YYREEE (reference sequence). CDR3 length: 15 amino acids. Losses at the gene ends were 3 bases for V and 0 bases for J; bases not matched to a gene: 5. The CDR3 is CASSYTDRVNTEAFF. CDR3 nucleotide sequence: TGTGCCAGCAGCTATACCGACAGGGTGAACACTGAAGCTTTCTTT.

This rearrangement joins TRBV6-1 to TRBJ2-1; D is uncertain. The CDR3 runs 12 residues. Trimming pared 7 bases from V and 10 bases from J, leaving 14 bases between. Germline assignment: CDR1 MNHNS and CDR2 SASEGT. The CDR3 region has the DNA TGTGCCAGCACCTCACCCTTGGGAGAGCAGTTCTTC. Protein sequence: CASTSPLGEQFF.

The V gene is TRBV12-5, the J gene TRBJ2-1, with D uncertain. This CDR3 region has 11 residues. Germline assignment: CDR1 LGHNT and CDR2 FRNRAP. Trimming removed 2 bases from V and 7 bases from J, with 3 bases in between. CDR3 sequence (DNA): TGTGCTAGTGGTTTGATGAATGAGCAGTTCTTC. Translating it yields CASGLMNEQFF. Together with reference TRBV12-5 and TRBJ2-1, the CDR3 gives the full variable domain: DARVTQTPRHKVTEMGQEVTMRCQPILGHNTVFWYRQTMMQGLELLAYFRNRAPLDDSGMPKDRFSAEMPDATLATLKIQPSEPRDSAVYFCASGLMNEQFFGPGTRLTVL.

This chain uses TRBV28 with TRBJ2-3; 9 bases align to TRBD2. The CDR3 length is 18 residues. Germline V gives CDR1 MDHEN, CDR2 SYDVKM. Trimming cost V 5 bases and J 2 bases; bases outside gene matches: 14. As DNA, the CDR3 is TGTGCCAGCAGTCCCTCCCCGCTCCTAGCGGGAATCACAGATACGCAGTATTTT. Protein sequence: CASSPSPLLAGITDTQYF.

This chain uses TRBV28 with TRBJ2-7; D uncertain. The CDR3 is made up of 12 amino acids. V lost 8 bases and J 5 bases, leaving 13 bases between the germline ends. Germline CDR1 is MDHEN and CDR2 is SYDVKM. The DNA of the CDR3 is TGTGCCAGCCGATCCTACTGGAACGAGCAGTACTTC. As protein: CASRSYWNEQYF.

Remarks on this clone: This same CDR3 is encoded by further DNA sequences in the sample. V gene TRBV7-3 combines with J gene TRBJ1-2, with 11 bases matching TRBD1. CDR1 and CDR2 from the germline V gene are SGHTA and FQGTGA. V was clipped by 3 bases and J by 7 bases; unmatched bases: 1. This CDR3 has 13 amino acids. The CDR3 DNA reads TGTGCCAGCAGCTTTGGGACAGGGGGTGGCTACACCTTC. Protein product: CASSFGTGGGYTF.

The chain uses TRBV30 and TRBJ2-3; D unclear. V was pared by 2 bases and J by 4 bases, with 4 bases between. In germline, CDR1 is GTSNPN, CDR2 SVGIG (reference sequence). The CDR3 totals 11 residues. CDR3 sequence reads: CAWSLADTQYF. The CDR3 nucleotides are TGTGCCTGGAGTTTGGCAGATACGCAGTATTTT.